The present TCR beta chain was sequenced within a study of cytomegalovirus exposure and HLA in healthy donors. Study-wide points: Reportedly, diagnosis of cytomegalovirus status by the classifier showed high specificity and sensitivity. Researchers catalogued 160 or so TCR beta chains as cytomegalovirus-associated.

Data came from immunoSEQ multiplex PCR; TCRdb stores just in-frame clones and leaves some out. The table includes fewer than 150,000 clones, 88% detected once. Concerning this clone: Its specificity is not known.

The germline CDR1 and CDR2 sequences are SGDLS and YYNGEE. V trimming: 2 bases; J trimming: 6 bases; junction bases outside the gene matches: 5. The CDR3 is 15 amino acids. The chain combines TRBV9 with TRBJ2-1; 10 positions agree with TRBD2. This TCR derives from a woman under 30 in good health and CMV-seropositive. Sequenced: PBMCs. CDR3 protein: CASSVGLAAGNEQFF. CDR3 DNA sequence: TGTGCCAGCAGCGTCGGACTAGCGGCGGGCAATGAGCAGTTCTTC. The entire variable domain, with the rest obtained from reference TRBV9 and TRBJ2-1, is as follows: DSGVTQTPKHLITATGQRVTLRCSPRSGDLSVYWYQQSLDQGLQFLIQYYNGEERAKGNILERFSAQQFPDLHSELNLSSLELGDSALYFCASSVGLAAGNEQFFGPGTRLTVL.